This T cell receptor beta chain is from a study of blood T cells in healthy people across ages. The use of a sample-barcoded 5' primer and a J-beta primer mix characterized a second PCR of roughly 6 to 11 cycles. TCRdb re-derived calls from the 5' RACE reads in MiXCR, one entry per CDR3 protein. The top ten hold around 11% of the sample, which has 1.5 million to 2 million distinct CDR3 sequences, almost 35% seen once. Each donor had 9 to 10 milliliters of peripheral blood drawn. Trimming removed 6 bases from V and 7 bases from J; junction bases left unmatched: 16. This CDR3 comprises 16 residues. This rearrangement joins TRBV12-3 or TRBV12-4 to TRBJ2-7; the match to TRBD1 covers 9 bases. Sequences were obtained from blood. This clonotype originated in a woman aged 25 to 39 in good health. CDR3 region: CASSSTKTGTGTEQYF. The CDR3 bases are TGTGCCAGCAGCTCCACCAAAACCGGGACAGGGACTGAGCAGTACTTC.